This TCR beta chain emerged from a study of blood T cell repertoires in COVID-19. The wider study: PBMCs, B-cell-depleted T cells, or T cells were the source of the cDNA or gDNA that made up the material.

TCRdb keeps only in-frame clones here, not all; method: immunoSEQ multiplex PCR. The sample includes about 480,000 clones, 85% to 90% seen only once; the top ten take 7.5% to 9%. CDR3 length equals 14 residues. The V and J ends lost 4 bases and 6 bases, in that order; junction bases with no gene match: 5. Germline V lookup: CDR1 MNHEY, CDR2 SVGAGI. This clone was detected a few times. The sample taken for sequencing was peripheral blood. The V call is TRBV6-5, the J call TRBJ1-5, with 8 bases identical to TRBD1. This clonotype originated in a woman in her 50s with COVID-19, enrolled during active disease. For the CDR3, the DNA is TGTGCCAGCAGTTTCAGGGGGCGCGGTCAGCCCCAGCATTTT. This encodes CASSFRGRGQPQHF.